This T cell receptor (beta chain) was found in a study of T-cell reconstitution after alpha-beta-depleted transplantation in children. The library targeted TCRbeta and was prepared with unique molecular identifiers. TCRdb re-derived calls from the PCR reads in MiXCR, one entry per CDR3 protein. Of 300,000 or so distinct CDR3 sequences listed, 9.9% are singletons. J lost 6 bases, V lost 5 bases, and 3 bases had no gene match. From germline, CDR1 is DFQATT and CDR2 SNEGSKA (reference sequence). There are 13 residues in the CDR3. The specimen was PBMCs from the stem cell graft donor, collected from the stem cell graft. The TCR sequence derives from a human donor who donated a stem cell graft to a child with SCID. The J gene is TRBJ2-1, the V gene TRBV20-1; 11 nucleotides agree with TRBD2. DNA of the CDR3: TGCAGTGCTTCGGGACTAGCGGCCAATGAGCAGTTCTTC. It yields the protein CSASGLAANEQFF.